This T cell receptor beta chain stems from a study of blood T cell repertoires in COVID-19. This CDR3 is built from 12 residues. Germline CDR1 is GTSNPN and CDR2 is SVGIG (reference sequence). Trimming took 2 bases from V and 4 from J, leaving 9 bases between them. The protocol was immunoSEQ multiplex PCR, while the TCRdb copy is restricted to in-frame clones and leaves out a portion. Among roughly 190,000 clones listed, about 80% were seen once. Material: peripheral blood. This sequence joins TRBV30 and TRBJ2-7; possibly TRBD1 for D (5 bases). The TCR was taken from a man in his 60s with acute or convalescent COVID-19. CDR3 coding DNA: TGTGCCTGGAGTTCAAGGGGATACGAGCAGTACTTC. Amino acids: CAWSSRGYEQYF.